This T cell receptor beta chain was identified during a study of blood T cell repertoires in COVID-19. Study-level information: Samples came from the United States, Italy and Spain, spanning acute and convalescent COVID-19. PBMCs, B-cell-depleted T cells, or T cells provided the cDNA or gDNA that made up the material.

The V gene's germline CDR1 is LGHDT and CDR2 YNNKEL (reference sequence). This CDR3 is built from 13 residues. Deletions cut 4 bases from V and 3 bases from J, with 7 bases between. Source study methods: The authors estimated nucleated cell counts from reference gene primer amplification. Clones were read by immunoSEQ multiplex PCR, and TCRdb kept only the in-frame ones, dropping some. V, J and clone size derive from that table, while D and trimming were established from the DNA sequence. The table lists about 98,000 clones, roughly 80% of them singletons, with about 10% in the top ten. The sequence was collected from an elderly woman with acute or convalescent COVID-19. The chain is built from TRBV3-1 (or the pseudogene TRBV3-2) and TRBJ1-5; D may be TRBD1 (5 bases). The sequenced sample consisted of peripheral blood. The CDR3 sequence is CASSRQINQPQHF. DNA of the CDR3: TGTGCCAGCAGCCGACAGATCAATCAGCCCCAGCATTTT.